The entry below describes one TCR beta chain. Using immunoSEQ multiplex PCR, the repertoire was profiled, and TCRdb retains in-frame clones only, with some absent. The table lists around 17,000 clones, around 95% of them singletons. The sample originates from a study of T cell changes during pregnancy in multiple sclerosis. The CDR3 covers 15 residues. V lost 5 bases and J 0 bases, leaving 10 bases between the germline ends. Germline V gene lookup returns CDR1 LNHDA and CDR2 SQIVND (reference sequence). This sample comprised peripheral blood, obtained in the third trimester of pregnancy. This receptor was obtained from a female donor with multiple sclerosis, enrolled in a pregnancy study. This chain joins TRBV19 and TRBJ1-4; D is uncertain. This CDR3 is CASSPARSTNEKLFF. In DNA form, the CDR3 reads TGTGCCAGTAGTCCCGCACGGTCAACTAATGAAAAACTGTTTTTT.